This T cell receptor (beta chain) was captured by sequencing in a study of OX40 agonist ivuxolimab in advanced cancers. Study summary: Melanoma, hepatocellular carcinoma, head and neck or renal cell cancer occurred in dose-escalation patients. Partial responses were achieved by three patients, of whom one had hepatocellular carcinoma and two had cutaneous melanoma. Study outcomes and limitations: The CD4+ and CD8+ T cells in the blood had expanded clonally by week 6 at 0.1 to 3.0 mg/kg. Fewer expanded clones were found on average in CD4+ than in CD8+ T cells.

Concerning this clone itself: Its specificity is unknown.

The CDR3 spans 14 residues. V shed 5 bases and J shed 5 bases, with 15 bases lying between them. Germline CDR1 and CDR2: SGHAT and FQNNGV. Clones were read by immunoSEQ multiplex PCR, and TCRdb kept only the in-frame ones, dropping some. In the table there are tens of thousands of clones, around 86% of which are singletons. The sample consisted of CD4+ or CD8+ T cells sorted from blood, taken in a trial of the OX40 agonist ivuxolimab. The chain is built from TRBV11-2 and TRBJ1-1, with D perhaps matching TRBD1 (6 bases). This clonotype originated in an adult with an advanced solid tumor such as melanoma, head and neck, liver or kidney cancer. The CDR3 is CASSIRQVGTEAFF. The CDR3 DNA follows: TGTGCCAGCAGCATACGACAGGTGGGGACTGAAGCTTTCTTT. Using reference TRBV11-2 and TRBJ1-1 for the parts outside the CDR3, the full variable domain is EAGVAQSPRYKIIEKRQSVAFWCNPISGHATLYWYQQILGQGPKLLIQFQNNGVVDDSQLPKDRFSAERLKGVDSTLKIQPAKLEDSAVYLCASSIRQVGTEAFFGQGTRLTVV.